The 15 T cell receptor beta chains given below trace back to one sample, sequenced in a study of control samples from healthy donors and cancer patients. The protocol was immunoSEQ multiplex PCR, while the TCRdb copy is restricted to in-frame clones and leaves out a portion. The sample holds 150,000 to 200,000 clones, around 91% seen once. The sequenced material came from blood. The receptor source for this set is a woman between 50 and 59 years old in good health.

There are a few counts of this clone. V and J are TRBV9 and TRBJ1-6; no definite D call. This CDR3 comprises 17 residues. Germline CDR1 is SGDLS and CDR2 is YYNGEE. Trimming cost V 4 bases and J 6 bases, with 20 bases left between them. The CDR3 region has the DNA TGTGCCAGCAGCCATCCTCCCCAAGGTTCAGCTAATTCACCCCTCCACTTT. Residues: CASSHPPQGSANSPLHF.

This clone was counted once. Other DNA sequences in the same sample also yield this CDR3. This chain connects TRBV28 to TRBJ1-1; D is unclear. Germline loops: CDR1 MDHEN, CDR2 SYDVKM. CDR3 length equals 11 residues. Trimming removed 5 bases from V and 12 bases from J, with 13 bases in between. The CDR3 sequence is CASSGPPGTFF. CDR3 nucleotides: TGTGCCAGCAGTGGGCCCCCCGGAACTTTCTTT.

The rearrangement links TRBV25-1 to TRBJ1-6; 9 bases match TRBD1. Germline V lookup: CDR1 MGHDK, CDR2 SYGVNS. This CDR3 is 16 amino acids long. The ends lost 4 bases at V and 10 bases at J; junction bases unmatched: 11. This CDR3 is CASSVEPGQGGSPLHF. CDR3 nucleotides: TGTGCCAGCAGTGTGGAACCGGGACAGGGAGGATCACCCCTCCACTTT.

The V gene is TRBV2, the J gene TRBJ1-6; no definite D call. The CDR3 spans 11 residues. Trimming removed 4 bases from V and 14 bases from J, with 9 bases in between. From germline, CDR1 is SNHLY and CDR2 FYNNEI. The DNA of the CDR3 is TGTGCCAGCAGTGTGGTAGCCGCCCTCCACTTT. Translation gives CASSVVAALHF. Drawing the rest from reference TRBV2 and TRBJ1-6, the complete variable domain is EPEVTQTPSHQVTQMGQEVILRCVPISNHLYFYWYRQILGQKVEFLVSFYNNEISEKSEIFDDQFSVERPDGSNFTLKIRSTKLEDSAMYFCASSVVAALHFGNGTRLTVT.

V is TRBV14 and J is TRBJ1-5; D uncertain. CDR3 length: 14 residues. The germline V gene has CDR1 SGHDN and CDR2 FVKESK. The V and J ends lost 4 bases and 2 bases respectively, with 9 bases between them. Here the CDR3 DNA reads TGTGCCAGCAGCCGATTGGGTGGCAATCAGCCCCAGCATTTT. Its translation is CASSRLGGNQPQHF.

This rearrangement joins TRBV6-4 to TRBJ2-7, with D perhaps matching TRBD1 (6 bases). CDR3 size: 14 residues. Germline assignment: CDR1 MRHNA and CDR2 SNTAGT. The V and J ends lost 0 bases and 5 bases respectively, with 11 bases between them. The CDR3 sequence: CASSDSAGAHEQYF. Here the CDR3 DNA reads TGTGCCAGCAGTGACTCGGCAGGGGCCCACGAGCAGTACTTC.

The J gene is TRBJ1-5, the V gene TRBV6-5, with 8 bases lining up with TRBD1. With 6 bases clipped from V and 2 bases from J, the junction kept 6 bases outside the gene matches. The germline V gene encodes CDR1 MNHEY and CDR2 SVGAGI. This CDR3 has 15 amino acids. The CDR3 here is CASRPGTGRNQPQHF. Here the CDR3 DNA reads TGTGCCAGCAGACCCGGGACAGGTCGCAATCAGCCCCAGCATTTT.

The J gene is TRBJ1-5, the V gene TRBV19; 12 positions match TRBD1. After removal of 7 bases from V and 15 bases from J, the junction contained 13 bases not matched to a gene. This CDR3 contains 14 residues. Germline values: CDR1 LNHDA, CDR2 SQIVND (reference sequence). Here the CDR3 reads CASKVGGQGAKRHF. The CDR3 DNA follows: TGTGCCAGTAAAGTCGGGGGACAGGGGGCGAAAAGGCATTTT.

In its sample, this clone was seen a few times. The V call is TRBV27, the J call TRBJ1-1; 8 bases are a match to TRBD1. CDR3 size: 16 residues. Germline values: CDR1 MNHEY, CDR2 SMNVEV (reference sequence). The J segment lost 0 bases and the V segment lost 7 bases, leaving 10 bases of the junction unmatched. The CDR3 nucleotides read TGTGCCAGCACAAACCAGGGGGCTAAGATGAACACTGAAGCTTTCTTT. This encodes CASTNQGAKMNTEAFF.

CDR3 DNA sequence: TGTGCCAGCTCACCTCCGGGACAGAATGGCTACACCTTC. It codes for CASSPPGQNGYTF. The genes are TRBV18 and TRBJ1-2; 7 bases match TRBD1. The V and J ends lost 3 bases and 6 bases, in that order; junction bases with no gene match: 4. Germline loops: CDR1 KGHSH, CDR2 LQKENI. CDR3 length equals 13 residues.

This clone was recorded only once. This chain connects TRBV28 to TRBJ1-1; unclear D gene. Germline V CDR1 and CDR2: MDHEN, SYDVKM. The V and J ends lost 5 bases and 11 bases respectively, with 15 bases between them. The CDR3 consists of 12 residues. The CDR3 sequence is CASSMGRYSAFF. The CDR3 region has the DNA TGTGCCAGCAGTATGGGCCGGTATAGTGCTTTCTTT.

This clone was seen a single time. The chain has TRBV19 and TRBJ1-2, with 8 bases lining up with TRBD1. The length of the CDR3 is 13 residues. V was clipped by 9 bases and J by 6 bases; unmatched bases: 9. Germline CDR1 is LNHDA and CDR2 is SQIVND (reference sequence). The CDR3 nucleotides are TGTGCCAGCCTGGGACAGGCGGTCCATGGCTACACCTTC. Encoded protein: CASLGQAVHGYTF.

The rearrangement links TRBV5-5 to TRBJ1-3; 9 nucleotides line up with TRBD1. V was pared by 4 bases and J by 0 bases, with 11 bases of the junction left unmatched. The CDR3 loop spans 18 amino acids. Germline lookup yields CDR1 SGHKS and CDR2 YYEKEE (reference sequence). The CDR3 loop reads CASSLGQGTGFSGNTIYF. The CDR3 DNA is TGTGCCAGCAGCCTCGGACAGGGGACCGGGTTCTCTGGAAACACCATATATTTT.

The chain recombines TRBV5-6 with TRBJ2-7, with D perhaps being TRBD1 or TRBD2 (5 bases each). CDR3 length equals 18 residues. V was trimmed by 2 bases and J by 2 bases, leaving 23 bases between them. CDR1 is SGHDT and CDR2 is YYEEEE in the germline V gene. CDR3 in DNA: TGTGCCAGCAGCTTAGAAGACCCCATAGACGGGGCCCCCTACGAGCAGTACTTC. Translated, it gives CASSLEDPIDGAPYEQYF.

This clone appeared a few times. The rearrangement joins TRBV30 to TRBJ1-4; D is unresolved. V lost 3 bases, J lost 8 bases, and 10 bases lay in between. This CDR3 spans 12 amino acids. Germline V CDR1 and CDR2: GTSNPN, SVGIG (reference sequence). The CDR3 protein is CAWSEVKEKLFF. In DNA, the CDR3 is TGTGCCTGGAGCGAGGTAAAAGAAAAACTGTTTTTT.